The 18 T cell receptor beta chains in this list originate from one sample, sequenced in a study of cytomegalovirus exposure and HLA in healthy donors. Vbeta (60) and Jbeta (13) primers were used in the PCR. This table comes from immunoSEQ multiplex PCR, and its TCRdb copy is limited to in-frame clones, with some not included. The sample holds approximately 160,000 clones, over 60% seen once. The sequencing input was PBMCs. The receptor source for this set is a female donor in good health and CMV-seronegative.

On this clone itself: One end of the junction does not line up with germline, which may come from a read error. The chain uses TRBV7-3 and TRBJ2-6, with TRBD2 matching 8 bases. CDR3 length equals 16 residues. The V gene's germline CDR1 is SGHTA and CDR2 FQGTGA. The CDR3 sequence: CASSLRGGIGANGLTF. CDR3 coding DNA: TGTGCCAGCAGCCTCCGGGGGGGAATTGGGGCCAACGGCCTGACTTTC.

The chain joins TRBV4-2 to TRBJ2-2, with 12 positions matching TRBD2. CDR1 and CDR2 from the germline V gene are LGHNA and YNFKEQ. Trimming cost V 8 bases and J 5 bases; bases outside gene matches: 18. CDR3 size: 19 residues. This CDR3 reads CASRAKPASGGASTGELFF. DNA of the CDR3: TGTGCCAGCCGAGCCAAGCCTGCTAGCGGGGGGGCAAGTACCGGGGAGCTGTTTTTT.

This chain joins TRBV9 and TRBJ2-5; D gene ambiguous. The J call may be faulty, since TRBJ2-7 better matches the DNA end. CDR3 size: 16 residues. In germline, CDR1 is SGDLS, CDR2 YYNGEE. CDR3 nucleotide sequence: TGTGCCAGCAGCGTAGATGCCTCCCCCCGACTCTACGAGCAGTACTTC. This translates into CASSVDASPRLYEQYF.

This clone was seen more than once but under ten times. The rearrangement joins TRBV5-4 to TRBJ1-4; D is uncertain. The V gene's germline CDR1 is SGHNT and CDR2 YYREEE (reference sequence). This CDR3 contains 15 residues. With 2 bases removed from V and 4 bases from J, the gap between germline ends came to 12 bases. The CDR3 loop is CASSLFRGDNEKLFF. CDR3 nucleotide sequence: TGTGCCAGCAGCTTATTTAGAGGCGATAATGAAAAACTGTTTTTT.

This clone appeared a few times. This chain links TRBV7-2 with TRBJ2-2, with 10 bases lining up with TRBD1. With V trimmed by 5 bases and J by 6 bases, 3 bases remained unmatched. This CDR3 has 14 amino acids. The V gene's germline CDR1 is SGHTA and CDR2 FQGNSA. In DNA form, the CDR3 reads TGTGCCAGCAGCCCGGGACAGGGGTCCGGGGAGCTGTTTTTT. Amino acid sequence: CASSPGQGSGELFF.

This rearrangement joins TRBV29-1 to TRBJ1-1; a possible D gene is TRBD1 (5 bases). The CDR3 is 13 residues long. Germline V gene lookup returns CDR1 SQVTM and CDR2 ANQGSEA. Trimming took 2 bases from V and 10 from J, leaving 17 bases between them. CDR3 protein: CSVEQGSVGGAFF. The CDR3 DNA follows: TGCAGCGTTGAACAGGGATCTGTGGGAGGAGCTTTCTTT.

The chain recombines TRBV19 with TRBJ1-1; no clear D gene. With 1 base removed from V and 5 bases from J, the gap between germline ends came to 14 bases. The CDR3 is 15 amino acids. Germline V CDR1 and CDR2: LNHDA, SQIVND (reference sequence). The CDR3 reads CASSIGPGLGTEAFF. The CDR3 DNA reads as TGTGCCAGTAGTATAGGGCCGGGATTGGGGACTGAAGCTTTCTTT. The complete variable domain, with remaining parts taken from reference TRBV19 and TRBJ1-1, reads DGGITQSPKYLFRKEGQNVTLSCEQNLNHDAMYWYRQDPGQGLRLIYYSQIVNDFQKGDIAEGYSVSREKKESFPLTVTSAQKNPTAFYLCASSIGPGLGTEAFFGQGTRLTVV.

The V gene is TRBV4-2, the J gene TRBJ2-2; 8 nucleotides match TRBD2. The CDR3 is 18 residues long. Trimming removed 4 bases from V and 0 bases from J; junction bases left unmatched: 10. In germline, CDR1 is LGHNA, CDR2 YNFKEQ. For the CDR3, the DNA is TGTGCCAGCAGCCCAGTAAACGGGGGACTAGCGAACACCGGGGAGCTGTTTTTT. It specifies CASSPVNGGLANTGELFF.

This clone was recorded a few times. This chain joins TRBV6-1 and TRBJ1-6; D remains unclear. The CDR3 is made up of 15 amino acids. Germline V gene lookup returns CDR1 MNHNS and CDR2 SASEGT. Trimming removed 2 bases from V and 5 bases from J, with 10 bases in between. DNA for the CDR3: TGTGCCAGCAGTGAACTCAGGTACCATAATTCACCCCTCCACTTT. It translates to CASSELRYHNSPLHF.

The rearrangement links TRBV5-4 to TRBJ1-2, with D possibly being TRBD1 (5 bases). The CDR3 is made up of 14 amino acids. Germline CDR1 SGHNT, CDR2 YYREEE (reference sequence). Trimming took 0 bases from V and 3 from J, leaving 9 bases between them. The CDR3 nucleotides are TGTGCCAGCAGCTTGGATATGACAGACTATGGCTACACCTTC. Its translation: CASSLDMTDYGYTF.

V is TRBV21-1 and J is TRBJ2-6; the table's D call TRBD2 went unverified against the DNA. TRBV21-1 is classified as a pseudogene. This CDR3 has 18 amino acids. The CDR3 protein is CASRDSGPEDSGANVLTF. The DNA for the CDR3 is TGTGCCAGCAGAGATAGTGGACCGGAGGACTCTGGGGCCAACGTCCTGACTTTC.

The chain couples TRBV6-5 to TRBJ2-7; 7 bases match TRBD1. Germline values: CDR1 MNHEY, CDR2 SVGAGI. This CDR3 is built from 15 residues. Trimming at V came to 0 bases and at J to 2 bases, leaving 4 bases not matched to a gene. CDR3 DNA sequence: TGTGCCAGCAGTTACTCAACAGGGGCTACCTACGAGCAGTACTTC. It specifies CASSYSTGATYEQYF.

The rearrangement uses TRBV5-6 and TRBJ2-1; D is undetermined. CDR1 is SGHDT and CDR2 is YYEEEE in the germline V gene. This CDR3 has 15 amino acids. V dropped 1 base and J dropped 0 bases, with 8 bases sitting between them. The CDR3, as DNA: TGTGCCAGCAGCTTGCGGCGACTCTCCTACAATGAGCAGTTCTTC. Protein product: CASSLRRLSYNEQFF.

A remark on this clone: Other DNA sequences in this sample translate to the same CDR3. This chain joins TRBV19 and TRBJ1-3; a possible D gene is TRBD1 (6 bases). Germline V lookup: CDR1 LNHDA, CDR2 SQIVND (reference sequence). V was shortened by 6 bases and J by 0 bases, with 9 bases between the two germline ends. This CDR3 is 14 amino acids long. CDR3 protein: CASSGQLSGNTIYF. The CDR3 DNA reads as TGTGCCAGTAGCGGACAGCTCTCTGGAAACACCATATATTTT.

The chain carries TRBV28 and TRBJ1-1; D perhaps matches TRBD1 (5 bases). V gave up 3 bases and J gave up 1 base, with 9 bases separating them. The CDR3 is made up of 14 amino acids. Per the germline V gene, CDR1 is MDHEN and CDR2 is SYDVKM. The CDR3 DNA reads as TGTGCCAGCAGTTTCTACAGGAGGAACACTGAAGCTTTCTTT. This translates into CASSFYRRNTEAFF.

This clone was seen just once. This rearrangement joins TRBV11-2 to TRBJ2-7; 10 bases align to TRBD1. The CDR3 runs 17 residues. Germline loops: CDR1 SGHAT, CDR2 FQNNGV. The V segment lost 1 base and the J segment 0 bases; nucleotides outside the gene matches: 6. CDR3 loop: CASSLAGQGVYSYEQYF. The DNA for the CDR3 is TGTGCCAGCAGCTTAGCCGGACAGGGGGTCTACTCCTACGAGCAGTACTTC.

This clone was picked up a small number of times. The chain couples TRBV5-4 to TRBJ2-3, with TRBD2 matching 13 bases. The CDR3 is made up of 18 amino acids. Germline V gene data show CDR1 as SGHNT and CDR2 as YYREEE (reference sequence). J lost 0 bases, V lost 3 bases, and 7 bases had no gene match. The chain's CDR3 is CASSSGLAGLFSTDTQYF. As DNA, the CDR3 is TGTGCCAGCAGCTCGGGACTAGCGGGACTTTTTAGCACAGATACGCAGTATTTT.

The J gene is TRBJ1-6, the V gene TRBV4-2; 10 bases map to TRBD1. V was pared by 0 bases and J by 0 bases, with 17 bases of the junction left unmatched. Germline CDR1 LGHNA, CDR2 YNFKEQ. The CDR3 is 23 residues long. The CDR3, as DNA: TGTGCCAGCAGCCAAGATCTCCGGACAGGGGGTCTACTTTCGAGCTCCTATAATTCACCCCTCCACTTT. Encoded protein: CASSQDLRTGGLLSSSYNSPLHF.